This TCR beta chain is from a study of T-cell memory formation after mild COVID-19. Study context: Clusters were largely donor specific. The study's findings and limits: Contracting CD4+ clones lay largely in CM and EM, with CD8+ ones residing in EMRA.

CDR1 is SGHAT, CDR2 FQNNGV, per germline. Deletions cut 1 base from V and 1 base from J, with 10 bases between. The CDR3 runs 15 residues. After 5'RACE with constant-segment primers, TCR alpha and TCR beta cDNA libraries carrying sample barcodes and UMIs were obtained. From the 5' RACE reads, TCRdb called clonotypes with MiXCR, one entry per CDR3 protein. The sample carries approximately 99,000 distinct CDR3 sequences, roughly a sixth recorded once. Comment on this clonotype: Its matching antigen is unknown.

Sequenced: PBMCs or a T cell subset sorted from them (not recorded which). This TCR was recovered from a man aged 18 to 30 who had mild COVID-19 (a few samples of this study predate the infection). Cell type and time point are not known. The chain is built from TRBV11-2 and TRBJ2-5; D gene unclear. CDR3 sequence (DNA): TGTGCCAGCAGCTTAGGGGTGGGGTTCCAAGAGACCCAGTACTTC. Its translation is CASSLGVGFQETQYF.